The rows below give T cell receptor beta chains drawn from one sample of a study of cytomegalovirus exposure and HLA in healthy donors. TCRdb keeps only in-frame clones here, not all; method: immunoSEQ multiplex PCR. The sample includes some 190,000 clones, less than 85% of them seen just once. The source material was PBMCs. These receptors all come from a boy younger than 10 in good health and CMV-seronegative. Both conserved end residues are part of each CDR3. The order of the fields is D gene, clone size, V gene, J gene, CDR3 protein, CDR3 DNA. The D gene is left open where the match is weak. For some rows the clone size is stated as once, few or many, or as a class when expanded; others skip it.

-,-,TRBV4-1,TRBJ2-3,CASSQEWAITDTQYF,TGCGCCAGCAGCCAAGAGTGGGCGATCACAGATACGCAGTATTTT
TRBD1,-,TRBV19,TRBJ2-3,CASSRTGNTDTQYF,TGTGCCAGTAGTAGGACAGGGAACACAGATACGCAGTATTTT
-,-,TRBV19,TRBJ1-5,CASRTQDAAGQPQHF,TGTGCCAGTAGGACCCAAGACGCGGCAGGGCAGCCCCAGCATTTT
-,-,TRBV5-1,TRBJ2-7,CASSLAGRSSYEQYF,TGCGCCAGCAGCTTGGCTGGTAGGAGCTCCTACGAGCAGTACTTC
-,few,TRBV11-1,TRBJ1-1,CASSLGSTETNTEAFF,TGTGCCAGCAGCTTAGGGTCCACAGAAACGAACACTGAAGCTTTCTTT
TRBD1,-,TRBV14,TRBJ2-1,CASRGQPRVNEQFF,TGTGCCAGCCGGGGACAGCCCAGGGTCAATGAGCAGTTCTTC
TRBD1,-,TRBV6-1,TRBJ2-7,CASSPGQGPHEQYF,TGTGCCAGCAGCCCGGGACAGGGACCCCACGAGCAGTACTTC
-,-,TRBV5-4,TRBJ1-1,CASSWATEAEAFF,TGTGCCAGCAGCTGGGCCACGGAGGCTGAAGCTTTCTTT
-,-,TRBV6-5,TRBJ1-2,CASSYRGLEYGYTF,TGTGCCAGCAGTTATAGGGGGTTAGAATATGGCTACACCTTC
-,-,TRBV6-1,TRBJ1-3,CASSEVAPHRSGNTIYF,TGTGCCAGCAGTGAAGTGGCACCTCACCGCTCTGGAAACACCATATATTTT
TRBD1,-,TRBV10-2,TRBJ2-3,CASSPRVGDRDDTQYF,TGCGCCAGCAGCCCCCGGGTAGGGGACAGGGACGATACGCAGTATTTT